The present T cell receptor beta chain was sequenced within a study of read filtering for tumor transcriptome and immune sequencing. From about 0.4 ug of RNA, a library with molecular barcoded alpha/delta and beta/gamma adaptors was made. Using its own MiXCR run on the reads, TCRdb lists one record per CDR3 protein. Of fewer than 90,000 distinct CDR3 sequences in the sample, approximately 13% were seen once. This clonotype was counted between two and nine times. This sequence may be a read error, since a much larger clone differs from it by one base. Looked up from germline, CDR1 is SQVTM and CDR2 is ANQGSEA. There are 13 residues in the CDR3.

The sequence derives from a donor older than 35 with multiple myeloma. The V and J genes are TRBV29-1 and TRBJ2-5; D remains ambiguous. The sample taken for sequencing was a population of CD138-negative cells sorted from bone marrow. The chain's CDR3 is CSLDTTVGQTQYF. The CDR3 nucleotides are TGCAGCCTTGATACGACGGTGGGCCAGACCCAGTACTTC.